A single sample is the source of the 21 T cell receptor beta chains below, sequenced in a study of a mutant IDH1 vaccine in newly diagnosed glioma. The time point is: week 47, end of study. Every vaccine dose comprised 300 ug of mutant IDH1 20-mer peptide plus topical imiquimod. Assay: immunoSEQ multiplex PCR; the TCRdb copy retains only in-frame clones and omits some. The sample holds fewer than 95,000 clones, approximately 80% seen once. These TCRs' antigens remain unknown. The sequences come from PBMCs, collected from a glioma patient whose treatment included an IDH1 peptide vaccine. The receptor set was obtained from a man between 40 and 49 years old with glioma.

V gene TRBV6-5 combines with J gene TRBJ2-7, with D possibly TRBD1 on 6 matching bases. With 0 bases removed from V and 5 bases from J, the gap between germline ends came to 11 bases. The germline V gene has CDR1 MNHEY and CDR2 SVGAGI. There are 14 residues in the CDR3. The CDR3 DNA is TGTGCCAGCAGTTACTCGAGCAGGGGTCACGAGCAGTACTTC. Translated: CASSYSSRGHEQYF.

The chain joins TRBV7-3 to TRBJ1-3, with TRBD1 matching 10 bases. Germline V gene sequence: CDR1 SGHTA, CDR2 FQGTGA. V trimming: 4 bases; J trimming: 1 base; junction bases outside the gene matches: 4. The CDR3 is 16 residues long. CDR3 nucleotides: TGTGCCAGCAGCTCCCGGGACAGGGGTTCTGGAAACACCATATATTTT. Encoded protein: CASSSRDRGSGNTIYF.

The gene calls are TRBV5-1 and TRBJ2-1, with 7 positions matching TRBD1. The CDR3 has 15 residues. CDR1 is SGHRS, CDR2 YFSETQ, per germline. V lost 3 bases and J lost 4; bases outside the gene matches: 7. The CDR3 DNA reads as TGCGCCAGCAGCTCCGTACCGGACAGGTACAATGAGCAGTTCTTC. Protein sequence: CASSSVPDRYNEQFF.

This clone is a singleton in its sample. J is TRBJ1-4 and V is TRBV27, with 9 bases that match TRBD1. J was trimmed by 7 bases and V by 6 bases; bases with no gene match: 6. The V gene's germline CDR1 is MNHEY and CDR2 SMNVEV (reference sequence). The CDR3 is 14 residues long. The CDR3 loop reads CASSRGQGAEKLFF. CDR3 DNA: TGTGCCAGCAGCCGGGGACAGGGAGCTGAAAAACTGTTTTTT.

CDR3 sequence reads: CASSLRQGLAGGRQFF. The DNA of the CDR3 is TGCGCCAGCAGCCTCCGACAGGGACTAGCGGGAGGCCGACAGTTCTTC. The chain uses TRBV4-3 and TRBJ2-1, with TRBD2 matching over 15 bases. Trimming took 4 bases from V and 13 from J; bases not matched to a gene: 11. From germline, CDR1 is LGHNA and CDR2 YSLEER. This CDR3 contains 16 residues.

The chain has TRBV7-2 and TRBJ2-3; 10 nucleotides match TRBD2. Trimming removed 2 bases from V and 4 bases from J; junction bases left unmatched: 3. The germline gives CDR1 SGHTA, CDR2 FQGNSA. The CDR3 extends over 15 amino acids. CDR3 residues: CASSLRLAGADTQYF. CDR3 nucleotide sequence: TGTGCCAGCAGCTTACGTCTAGCGGGAGCAGATACGCAGTATTTT.

The rearrangement links TRBV5-4 to TRBJ2-4; 7 bases agree with TRBD1. V dropped 4 bases and J dropped 4; count of bases not matched to a gene: 8. This CDR3 spans 15 amino acids. Germline-derived CDR1 and CDR2 are SGHNT and YYREEE (reference sequence). CDR3 nucleotide sequence: TGTGCCAGCAGCAAGCCAGGGACAGAGAAAAACATTCAGTACTTC. Its protein is CASSKPGTEKNIQYF.

This clone was counted a single time. The V call is TRBV9, the J call TRBJ2-5; either TRBD1 or TRBD2 may supply D (5 bases each). The CDR3 sequence is 15 residues long. V shed 3 bases and J shed 5 bases, with 17 bases lying between them. The germline CDR1 and CDR2 sequences are SGDLS and YYNGEE. This chain's CDR3 is CASSARDEFWETQYF. CDR3 DNA: TGTGCCAGCAGCGCTCGGGACGAATTTTGGGAGACCCAGTACTTC.

This clone has only a few counts. J is TRBJ1-1 and V is TRBV12-5; D gene unclear. Germline V gene lookup returns CDR1 LGHNT and CDR2 FRNRAP. The CDR3 has 15 residues. Deletions cut 0 bases from V and 5 bases from J, with 13 bases between. The CDR3: CASGLVRGEGTEAFF. The CDR3, as DNA: TGTGCTAGTGGTTTGGTACGGGGTGAAGGGACTGAAGCTTTCTTT. Full variable domain (outside the CDR3, taken from reference TRBV12-5 and TRBJ1-1): DARVTQTPRHKVTEMGQEVTMRCQPILGHNTVFWYRQTMMQGLELLAYFRNRAPLDDSGMPKDRFSAEMPDATLATLKIQPSEPRDSAVYFCASGLVRGEGTEAFFGQGTRLTVV.

The chain links TRBV7-9 to TRBJ2-7, with 9 nucleotides matching TRBD2. This CDR3 is built from 14 residues. CDR1 and CDR2 from the germline V gene are SEHNR and FQNEAQ (reference sequence). V lost 3 bases and J lost 7; bases outside the gene matches: 7. CDR3 amino acids: CASSFSAGGGEQYF. The CDR3 region has the DNA TGTGCCAGCAGCTTCTCCGCGGGAGGGGGAGAGCAGTACTTC.

The chain couples TRBV28 to TRBJ1-6; tentative D call: TRBD1 (6 bases). CDR3 length: 13 residues. Germline values: CDR1 MDHEN, CDR2 SYDVKM. V was clipped by 4 bases and J by 10 bases, with 11 bases between them. The CDR3: CASSWRQDSPLHF. The CDR3 DNA reads TGTGCCAGCAGTTGGCGACAGGACTCACCCCTCCACTTT. Using reference TRBV28 and TRBJ1-6 for the parts outside the CDR3, the full variable domain is DVKVTQSSRYLVKRTGEKVFLECVQDMDHENMFWYRQDPGLGLRLIYFSYDVKMKEKGDIPEGYSVSREKKERFSLILESASTNQTSMYLCASSWRQDSPLHFGNGTRLTVT.

The rearrangement joins TRBV7-8 to TRBJ2-1; perhaps TRBD2 as D (5 bases). CDR1 and CDR2 (germline): SGHVS, FQNEAQ. The CDR3 consists of 14 residues. V was trimmed by 0 bases and J by 2 bases, leaving 5 bases between them. CDR3 in DNA: TGTGCCAGCAGCTTAGCCGGGACCTACAATGAGCAGTTCTTC. Amino acids: CASSLAGTYNEQFF. Full variable domain (outside the CDR3, taken from reference TRBV7-8 and TRBJ2-1): GAGVSQSPRYKVAKRGQDVALRCDPISGHVSLFWYQQALGQGPEFLTYFQNEAQLDKSGLPSDRFFAERPEGSVSTLKIQRTQQEDSAVYLCASSLAGTYNEQFFGPGTRLTVL.

This clone was detected once. The CDR3: CASSIAPGLSGNTIYF. Written as DNA, the CDR3 is TGTGCCAGTAGTATAGCCCCGGGCCTCTCTGGAAACACCATATATTTT. The rearrangement joins TRBV19 to TRBJ1-3; D is unclear. The CDR3 contains 16 residues. Germline CDR1 reads LNHDA; CDR2 reads SQIVND (reference sequence). Trimming removed 1 base at V and 0 bases at J, with 10 bases between.

By share, this clone ranks as medium-sized. J is TRBJ1-1 and V is TRBV5-8; D unclear. In germline, CDR1 is SGHTS, CDR2 YDEGEE. The CDR3 is made up of 14 amino acids. The V and J ends lost 4 bases and 1 base respectively, with 11 bases between them. CDR3 coding DNA: TGTGCCAGCAGCCCCGGTCGGCGGAACACTGAAGCTTTCTTT. Residues: CASSPGRRNTEAFF.

The chain's CDR3 is CASSLALAGGRNEQFF. CDR3 DNA: TGTGCCAGCAGCTTGGCTCTAGCGGGAGGGCGCAATGAGCAGTTCTTC. The V gene is TRBV5-4, the J gene TRBJ2-1; 12 nucleotides match TRBD2. Germline assignment: CDR1 SGHNT and CDR2 YYREEE (reference sequence). The length of the CDR3 is 16 residues. V lost 0 bases and J lost 6; bases outside the gene matches: 4.

This clone appeared a single time. This sequence joins TRBV9 and TRBJ2-1; possible D gene TRBD2, 5 bases. V shed 0 bases and J shed 0 bases, with 10 bases lying between them. CDR3 size: 16 residues. The V gene's germline CDR1 is SGDLS and CDR2 YYNGEE. CDR3 bases: TGTGCCAGCAGCGTAGGGGGTGGGAGCTCCTACAATGAGCAGTTCTTC. Translating it yields CASSVGGGSSYNEQFF.

The V gene is TRBV10-3, the J gene TRBJ2-7; 7 nucleotides align to TRBD1. Trimming took 10 bases from V and 5 from J; bases not matched to a gene: 17. CDR1 ENHRY and CDR2 SYGVKD come from the germline V gene. This CDR3 contains 15 residues. CDR3 amino acids: CATKGSEQGSDEQYF. DNA of the CDR3: TGTGCCACCAAAGGGTCCGAACAGGGGTCCGACGAGCAGTACTTC.

V and J are TRBV6-4 and TRBJ1-1; TRBD1 matches at 7 bases. Germline CDR1 reads MRHNA; CDR2 reads SNTAGT. This CDR3 is 14 amino acids long. J lost 4 bases, V lost 6 bases, and 8 bases had no gene match. The CDR3 coding sequence is TGTGCCAGCAGAGTAGGGGGCGCGGGCACTGAAGCTTTCTTT. This sequence encodes CASRVGGAGTEAFF.

This sequence joins TRBV21-1 and TRBJ2-5; TRBD1 reflects the table's D call only, with no check against the DNA. TRBV21-1 is given as a pseudogene. This CDR3 comprises 15 residues. CDR3 loop: CASNQKRDSQETQYF. The CDR3 coding sequence is TGTGCCAGCAACCAAAAACGGGACAGTCAAGAGACCCAGTACTTC.

This clone has a count of ten or more. The V gene is TRBV6-1, the J gene TRBJ1-1; D perhaps matches TRBD1 (5 bases). CDR1 and CDR2 (germline): MNHNS, SASEGT. Trimming left V 6 bases short and J 4 bases short, with 15 bases between. This CDR3 has 14 residues. The chain's CDR3 is CASRVMAGSTEAFF. Here the CDR3 DNA reads TGTGCCAGCAGAGTCATGGCAGGGTCCACTGAAGCTTTCTTT.

About this clone itself: One junction end does not reproduce the germline sequence, and a read error may be involved. J is TRBJ2-3 and V is TRBV7-7, with D tentatively TRBD1 (5 bases). Germline CDR1 is SSHAT and CDR2 is FNYEAQ (reference sequence). CDR3 length: 13 amino acids. The CDR3 loop is CASSQGSTDTQYF. The CDR3, as DNA: TGTGCTAGCAGTCAGGGAAGCACAGATACGCAGTATTTT.